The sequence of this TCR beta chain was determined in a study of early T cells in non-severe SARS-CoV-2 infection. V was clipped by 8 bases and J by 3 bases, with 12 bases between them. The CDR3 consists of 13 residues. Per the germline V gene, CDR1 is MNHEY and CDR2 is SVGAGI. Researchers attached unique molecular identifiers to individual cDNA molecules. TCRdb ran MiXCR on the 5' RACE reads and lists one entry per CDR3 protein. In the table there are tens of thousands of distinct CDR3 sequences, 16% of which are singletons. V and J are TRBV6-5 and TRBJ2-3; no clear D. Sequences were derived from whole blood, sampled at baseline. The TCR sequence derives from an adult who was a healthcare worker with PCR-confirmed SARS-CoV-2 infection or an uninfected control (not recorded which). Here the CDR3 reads CASVQVGTDTQYF. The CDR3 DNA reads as TGTGCCAGCGTGCAGGTCGGAACAGATACGCAGTATTTT.